The present T cell receptor beta chain was sequenced within a study of T cell changes during pregnancy in multiple sclerosis. The CDR3 totals 12 residues. Germline CDR1 is MNHEY and CDR2 is SVGAGI. The V and J ends lost 6 bases and 4 bases respectively, with 9 bases between them. The protocol was immunoSEQ multiplex PCR, while the TCRdb copy is restricted to in-frame clones and leaves out a portion. Here the sample spans around 51,000 clones, approximately 93% being singletons. The sample in question was peripheral blood, obtained in the second trimester of pregnancy. The V and J genes are TRBV6-5 and TRBJ1-2; D might be TRBD1 (5 bases). This TCR came from a female donor with multiple sclerosis, enrolled in a pregnancy study. The CDR3 DNA is TGTGCCAGCAGCCTCGACAGCTATGGCTACACCTTC. This encodes CASSLDSYGYTF.